Following are 20 T cell receptor beta chains from one sample sequenced in a study of cytomegalovirus exposure and HLA in healthy donors (TCRdb year 2017). Receptor libraries were prepared by the immunoSEQ multiplex PCR assay. For the multiplex PCR, a mixture combining 60 forward primers for TCR Vbeta segments and 13 reverse primers for TCR Jbeta segments was used. Held by TCRdb, this immuneACCESS table contains in-frame sequences only and omits some clones. Under half of the omission traces to an unresolved V gene where checked; the cause of the rest is unknown. This sample comprises fewer than 130,000 clones, around 85% of them detected only once. Of the sample, about 6.8% falls within the top ten clones. The material sequenced was PBMCs. These receptors were obtained from a man aged 25-40 years in good health and CMV-seropositive.

The gene calls are TRBV19 and TRBJ2-6, with a tentative D call TRBD1 (6 bases). This CDR3 region has 17 residues. Trimming took 5 bases from V and 0 from J, leaving 14 bases between them. Per germline, CDR1 LNHDA and CDR2 SQIVND (reference sequence). This CDR3 is CASSPGDRSSGANVLTF. CDR3 bases: TGTGCCAGTAGTCCAGGGGATCGCAGCTCTGGGGCCAACGTCCTGACTTTC.

This chain connects TRBV6-6 to TRBJ2-5; D possibly corresponds to TRBD2 (6 bases). V was shortened by 5 bases and J by 11 bases, with 27 bases between the two germline ends. The germline V gene has CDR1 MNHNY and CDR2 SVGAGI (reference sequence). The length of the CDR3 is 16 residues. The CDR3 region has the DNA TGTGCCAGCAGTAATCCCCCCTGGAGGGACCCCTGGGAGCAGTACTTC. Translated: CASSNPPWRDPWEQYF.

This rearrangement joins TRBV9 to TRBJ1-6, with D possibly matching TRBD1 (6 bases). This CDR3 region has 18 residues. Germline V CDR1 and CDR2: SGDLS, YYNGEE. V lost 1 base, J lost 5 bases, and 19 bases lay in between. CDR3 sequence: CASSVSFRPRGNNSPLHF. CDR3 nucleotides: TGTGCCAGCAGCGTAAGTTTTCGACCGAGGGGGAATAATTCACCCCTCCACTTT.

V is TRBV27 and J is TRBJ1-3; 7 bases fit TRBD1. The CDR3 runs to 16 residues. CDR1 MNHEY and CDR2 SMNVEV come from the germline V gene (reference sequence). J gave up 5 bases and V 3 bases, and 10 bases lay outside the gene matches. The CDR3 DNA sequence: TGTGCCAGCAGTTTTCGGGGACAGTCCAGTCGAAACACCATATATTTT. It codes for CASSFRGQSSRNTIYF.

The chain employs TRBV13 and TRBJ2-3; D possibly corresponds to TRBD2 (5 bases). Deletions cut 6 bases from V and 4 bases from J, with 8 bases between. The CDR3 has 12 residues. Germline V lookup: CDR1 PRHDT, CDR2 FYEKMQ (reference sequence). CDR3 sequence reads: CASRPSPDTQYF. CDR3 bases: TGTGCCAGCAGGCCTAGCCCAGATACGCAGTATTTT.

The V and J genes are TRBV6-1 and TRBJ2-7; 10 bases map to TRBD1. Trimming took 8 bases from V and 2 from J; bases not matched to a gene: 6. Germline-derived CDR1 and CDR2 are MNHNS and SASEGT. The CDR3 length is 14 residues. Here the CDR3 reads CASGDRGGAYEQYF. In DNA form, the CDR3 reads TGTGCCAGCGGGGACAGGGGAGGGGCCTACGAGCAGTACTTC.

V and J are TRBV10-1 and TRBJ1-1; D remains ambiguous. This CDR3 comprises 16 residues. Germline V gene data show CDR1 as WNHNN and CDR2 as SYGVQD (reference sequence). Trimming left V 5 bases short and J 0 bases short, with 16 bases between. The CDR3 spells CASSIECGSMNTEAFF. The CDR3 region has the DNA TGCGCCAGCAGTATCGAGTGCGGTTCCATGAACACTGAAGCTTTCTTT.

The V and J genes are TRBV21-1 and TRBJ1-1; the table's D call, TRBD1, has no DNA check behind it. TRBV21-1 is marked as a pseudogene. CDR3 length: 14 amino acids. The CDR3 bases are TGTGCCAGCAGCAAAGCGCGTAAGGGGGTAGAAGCTTTCTTT. Translation: CASSKARKGVEAFF.

This clone was picked up one time. The chain links TRBV30 to TRBJ2-7; D gene ambiguous. Germline CDR1 and CDR2: GTSNPN and SVGIG (reference sequence). V lost 2 bases to trimming and J lost 2 bases, with 16 bases between them. The CDR3 covers 15 residues. For the CDR3, the DNA is TGTGCCTGGAGTCTGGAGCCCGCGCCTACCTACGAGCAGTACTTC. This gives the protein CAWSLEPAPTYEQYF.

This clone was counted a single time. The chain uses TRBV19 and TRBJ1-4; D is unclear. V was cut by 7 bases and J by 0 bases, with 9 bases left in between. Germline V lookup: CDR1 LNHDA, CDR2 SQIVND (reference sequence). There are 14 residues in the CDR3. CDR3 region: CASTHGPTNEKLFF. DNA for the CDR3: TGTGCCAGTACCCACGGTCCAACTAATGAAAAACTGTTTTTT. Filled out from reference TRBV19 and TRBJ1-4, the complete variable domain reads DGGITQSPKYLFRKEGQNVTLSCEQNLNHDAMYWYRQDPGQGLRLIYYSQIVNDFQKGDIAEGYSVSREKKESFPLTVTSAQKNPTAFYLCASTHGPTNEKLFFGSGTQLSVL.

The V and J genes are TRBV10-1 and TRBJ2-7; D remains unclear. This CDR3 spans 11 amino acids. The germline V gene encodes CDR1 WNHNN and CDR2 SYGVQD (reference sequence). With 3 bases removed from V and 6 bases from J, the gap between germline ends came to 6 bases. The CDR3 region has the DNA TGCGCCAGCAGTGATGGGCGCGAGCAGTACTTC. This gives the protein CASSDGREQYF.

The rearrangement links TRBV9 to TRBJ2-2; 7 nucleotides match TRBD2. V was pared by 1 base and J by 5 bases, with 8 bases of the junction left unmatched. The length of the CDR3 is 16 residues. Germline CDR1 is SGDLS and CDR2 is YYNGEE. CDR3 DNA sequence: TGTGCCAGCAGCGTAACTAGCGCCTCGCGGACCGGGGAGCTGTTTTTT. The encoded protein is CASSVTSASRTGELFF.

The chain couples TRBV5-1 to TRBJ1-4, with D perhaps matching TRBD1 (5 bases). This CDR3 contains 16 residues. V lost 2 bases, J lost 3 bases, and 14 bases lay in between. The V gene's germline CDR1 is SGHRS and CDR2 YFSETQ. The CDR3 bases are TGCGCCAGCAGCTTAGGACCCTGGGGGGCTAATGAAAAACTGTTTTTT. Translating gives CASSLGPWGANEKLFF.

With respect to this clone: Relative to the germline gene, one junction end is altered; a read error may explain this. The rearrangement joins TRBV7-9 to TRBJ2-1; D is perhaps TRBD2 (6 bases). Germline V gene sequence: CDR1 SEHNR, CDR2 FQNEAQ (reference sequence). The CDR3 has 12 amino acids. The CDR3 sequence is CSSSLEGHEQFF. The CDR3 DNA reads as TGTTCCAGCAGCTTGGAGGGGCACGAGCAGTTCTTC.

V and J are TRBV5-6 and TRBJ1-4, with D possibly matching TRBD1 (6 bases). Trimming took off 4 bases at V and 2 bases at J, with 12 bases between the two ends. CDR1 is SGHDT, CDR2 YYEEEE, per germline. CDR3 length equals 15 residues. DNA of the CDR3: TGTGCCAGCAGCCCTAGGACAGCGACTAATGAAAAACTGTTTTTT. It codes for CASSPRTATNEKLFF.

This clone was detected only once. The V call is TRBV25-1, the J call TRBJ1-2; 8 nucleotides agree with TRBD1. Germline CDR1 and CDR2: MGHDK and SYGVNS. The CDR3 length is 12 residues. V was pared by 5 bases and J by 7 bases, with 3 bases of the junction left unmatched. The CDR3 loop is CASSQGAGGYTF. The CDR3 DNA sequence: TGTGCCAGCAGTCAGGGGGCTGGTGGCTACACCTTC.

The chain uses TRBV27 and TRBJ1-2; D perhaps matches TRBD1 (6 bases). This CDR3 is 15 amino acids long. V lost 5 bases, J lost 5 bases, and 18 bases lay in between. Germline V gene lookup returns CDR1 MNHEY and CDR2 SMNVEV (reference sequence). CDR3 coding DNA: TGTGCCAGCAGTGCCCTACAGGGTTTAAGTTATGGCTACACCTTC. Its translation is CASSALQGLSYGYTF.

The rearrangement uses TRBV6-1 and TRBJ1-5; D is uncertain. Germline loops: CDR1 MNHNS, CDR2 SASEGT. This CDR3 is built from 12 residues. V was pared by 4 bases and J by 6 bases, with 7 bases between. CDR3 coding DNA: TGTGCCAGCAGTGGAGATAGTCAGCCCCAGCATTTT. Its protein product is CASSGDSQPQHF.

This clone appeared once. The V gene is TRBV6-6, the J gene TRBJ2-5; TRBD2 matches 10 bases. The DNA end is a closer match to TRBJ2-7, so the J assignment may be wrong. The CDR3 consists of 14 residues. Germline V CDR1 and CDR2: MNHNY, SVGAGI (reference sequence). CDR3 sequence: CASSPLAGSYEQYF. The CDR3 DNA follows: TGTGCCAGCAGCCCACTAGCGGGGTCCTACGAGCAGTACTTC.

The chain carries TRBV5-1 and TRBJ2-3; TRBD2 matches 13 bases. CDR3 length equals 17 residues. V shed 0 bases, J shed 0 bases, and the junction held 1 base outside the gene matches. Germline CDR1 and CDR2: SGHRS and YFSETQ. CDR3 loop: CASSLGLAGGSTDTQYF. CDR3 nucleotides: TGCGCCAGCAGCTTGGGACTAGCGGGGGGCAGCACAGATACGCAGTATTTT.